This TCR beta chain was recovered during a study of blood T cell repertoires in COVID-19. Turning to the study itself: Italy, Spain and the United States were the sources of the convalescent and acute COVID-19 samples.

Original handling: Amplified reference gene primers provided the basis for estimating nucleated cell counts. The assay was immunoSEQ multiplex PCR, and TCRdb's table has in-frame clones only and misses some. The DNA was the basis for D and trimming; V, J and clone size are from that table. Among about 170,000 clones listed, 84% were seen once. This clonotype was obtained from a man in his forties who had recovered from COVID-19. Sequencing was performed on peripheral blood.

CDR3 residues: CSVDGGRATDTQYF. CDR3 coding DNA: TGCAGCGTTGATGGCGGGAGGGCCACAGATACGCAGTATTTT. V and J are TRBV29-1 and TRBJ2-3; 9 bases agree with TRBD2. The CDR3 contains 14 residues. Germline V gene lookup returns CDR1 SQVTM and CDR2 ANQGSEA. Trimming removed 3 bases from V and 2 bases from J; junction bases left unmatched: 3.